This T cell receptor beta chain was obtained from a study of blood T cell repertoires in COVID-19. The CDR3 is 17 amino acids. V trimming: 2 bases; J trimming: 0 bases; junction bases outside the gene matches: 9. Looked up from germline, CDR1 is MNHEY and CDR2 is SMNVEV (reference sequence). The assay was immunoSEQ multiplex PCR, and TCRdb's table has in-frame clones only and misses some. The sample lists 150,000 or so clones, around nine tenths occurring once. Input material: peripheral blood. This TCR came from a man between 60 and 70 years old with active or convalescent COVID-19. V is TRBV27 and J is TRBJ1-1; 7 nucleotides align to TRBD1. CDR3 residues: CASSLRRTGAMNTEAFF. CDR3 in DNA: TGTGCCAGCAGTTTAAGGCGGACAGGAGCCATGAACACTGAAGCTTTCTTT.